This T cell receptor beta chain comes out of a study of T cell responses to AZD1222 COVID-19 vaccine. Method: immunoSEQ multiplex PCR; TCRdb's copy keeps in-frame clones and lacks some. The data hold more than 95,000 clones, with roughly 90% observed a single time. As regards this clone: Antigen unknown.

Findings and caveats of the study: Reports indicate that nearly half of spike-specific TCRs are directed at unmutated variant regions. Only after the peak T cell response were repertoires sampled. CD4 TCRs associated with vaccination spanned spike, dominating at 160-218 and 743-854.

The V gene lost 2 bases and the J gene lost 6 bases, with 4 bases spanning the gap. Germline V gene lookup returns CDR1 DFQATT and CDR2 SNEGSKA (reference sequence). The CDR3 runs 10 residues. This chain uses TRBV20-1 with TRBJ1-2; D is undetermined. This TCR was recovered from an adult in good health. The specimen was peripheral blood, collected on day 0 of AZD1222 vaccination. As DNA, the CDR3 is TGCAGTGCTAGACAGGATGGCTACACCTTC. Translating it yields CSARQDGYTF.